The clone carrying this TCR beta chain was detected a few times. Its target is unknown. This CDR3 contains 13 residues. Germline V lookup: CDR1 SGHRS, CDR2 YFSETQ. Trimming pared 4 bases from V and 5 bases from J, leaving 10 bases between. These data belong to a study of T cells after yellow fever vaccination. Study information: The fractions with low cell numbers were processed using SMART-Seq v4 Ultra Low Input.

Study-level findings and limits: A weaker but faster secondary response was observed, peaking on day 5 versus 15.

TCRdb used MiXCR to reprocess the 5' RACE reads, holding one entry per CDR3 protein. The sample records around 300,000 distinct CDR3 sequences, about 4% being singletons. This receptor was obtained from a man between 18 and 35 years old who received the YFV17D yellow fever vaccine. The V and J genes are TRBV5-1 and TRBJ2-4; tentatively, D is TRBD1 (5 bases). Source: PBMCs, taken 5 days after the yellow fever booster vaccination. CDR3 protein: CASSKGVENIQYF. CDR3 in DNA: TGCGCCAGCAGCAAAGGGGTCGAAAACATTCAGTACTTC.